Listed below are T cell receptor beta chains from one sample, sequenced in a study of early T cells in non-severe SARS-CoV-2 infection. MiXCR, applied by TCRdb to the 5' RACE reads, yields one record per CDR3 protein. The repertoire has 35,000 to 45,000 distinct CDR3 sequences, about 6.5% of them found once; the top ten carry less than 25%. This material consisted of whole blood, taken at baseline. All receptors come from an adult who was a healthcare worker with PCR-confirmed SARS-CoV-2 infection or an uninfected control (not recorded which). Both conserved end residues are part of each CDR3. Fields, in order: V gene, CDR3 protein.

v_call: TRBV2; cdr3_aa: CASSENSLPQYEQYF
v_call: TRBV29-1; cdr3_aa: CSAGGRDTQYF
v_call: TRBV6-1; cdr3_aa: CASSKQGGSYNEQFF
v_call: TRBV7-9; cdr3_aa: CASSPGTLGNEQFF
v_call: TRBV5-6; cdr3_aa: CASSLWDRDTDTQYF
v_call: TRBV19; cdr3_aa: CARGPPGTGGRGAKNIQYF
v_call: TRBV7-9; cdr3_aa: CASSTQGDKDEQYF
v_call: TRBV11-3; cdr3_aa: CASSRTLDGGAFF
v_call: TRBV9; cdr3_aa: CASSTGTSGAYNEQFF
v_call: TRBV7-3; cdr3_aa: CASSLGPQEAQYF
v_call: TRBV20-1; cdr3_aa: CSARVLGQGASYEQYF
v_call: TRBV7-2; cdr3_aa: CASSRTSGPPSYNEQFF
v_call: TRBV28; cdr3_aa: CATSGQGVNYEQYF
v_call: TRBV29-1; cdr3_aa: CSVEDLADQETQYF
v_call: TRBV7-3; cdr3_aa: CASSWGDSDTQYF
v_call: TRBV10-2; cdr3_aa: CASSVGGSSGNTIYF
v_call: TRBV7-8; cdr3_aa: CASSLVGQSNTEAFF
v_call: TRBV10-3; cdr3_aa: CAISGQASLGDEQFF
v_call: TRBV29-1; cdr3_aa: CSVRVHNEQFF
v_call: TRBV9; cdr3_aa: CASSVAPHTEAFF
v_call: TRBV7-2; cdr3_aa: CASSLTPFDYEQYF
v_call: TRBV4-1; cdr3_aa: CASSQDHRGSSYNSPLHF
v_call: TRBV3-1; cdr3_aa: CASSQTNYEQYF
v_call: TRBV6-6; cdr3_aa: CASSWPGLASGEQYF
v_call: TRBV18; cdr3_aa: CASSPMAGGQGSPLHF
v_call: TRBV20-1; cdr3_aa: CSARDYRRADNEQFF
v_call: TRBV6-2/TRBV6-3; cdr3_aa: CASSGSSNQPQHF
v_call: TRBV7-3; cdr3_aa: CASSLQGGRNTEAFF
v_call: TRBV20-1; cdr3_aa: CSASRTSGGNTEAFF
v_call: TRBV5-6; cdr3_aa: CASSLDIQETQYF
v_call: TRBV12-3/TRBV12-4; cdr3_aa: CASSQTGPNEQFF
v_call: TRBV28; cdr3_aa: CASSPGGSQNTEAFF
v_call: TRBV6-2/TRBV6-3; cdr3_aa: CASTQWQGYEQYF
v_call: TRBV24-1; cdr3_aa: CATSDNYRAHYNEQFF
v_call: TRBV5-1; cdr3_aa: CASSLAGRVDTQYF
v_call: TRBV4-3; cdr3_aa: CASSSKRAGTEAFF
v_call: TRBV11-2; cdr3_aa: CASSLGMMGDYTF
v_call: TRBV20-1; cdr3_aa: CRARGGDVTDTQYF
v_call: TRBV7-2; cdr3_aa: CASRRQEDGYTF
v_call: TRBV10-2; cdr3_aa: CASSDPPGLEQFF
v_call: TRBV5-5; cdr3_aa: CASSATTPGPLGNEQFF
v_call: TRBV5-1; cdr3_aa: CASSPVQGAGPGELFF